The subject of this entry is one T cell receptor beta chain. Its antigen remains unidentified. Libraries were prepared by immunoSEQ multiplex PCR; TCRdb keeps only in-frame clonotypes and omits some of them. This table has 75,000 to 95,000 clones, about 88% appearing once. V lost 0 bases, J lost 8 bases, and 5 bases stayed unmatched. Germline CDR1 reads SGDLS; CDR2 reads YYNGEE. CDR3 size: 15 residues. This sample stems from a study of T cell responses to AZD1222 COVID-19 vaccine. Study-wide background: Second-dose intervals of approximately 4 or approximately 12 weeks were pooled.

Points from the study as a whole: Close to half of spike-specific TCRs reportedly recognize unmutated variant regions.

The material was peripheral blood, obtained on day 0 of AZD1222 vaccination. This TCR derives from an adult in good health. This chain connects TRBV9 to TRBJ2-1; TRBD2 aligns across 10 bases. CDR3 sequence: CASSVDQRGGDEQFF. The CDR3 DNA follows: TGTGCCAGCAGCGTAGACCAGCGGGGGGGTGATGAGCAGTTCTTC.